This T cell receptor (beta chain) was captured by sequencing in a study of cytomegalovirus exposure and HLA in healthy donors. Study-wide results and limits: Subsequent analysis of the 100 to 150 validation repertoires found a tendency for first-cohort TCR clusters to co-occur.

CDR1 and CDR2 (germline): LGHNA, YNFKEQ. The V gene lost 2 bases and the J gene lost 4 bases, with 9 bases spanning the gap. This CDR3 is built from 14 residues. The protocol was immunoSEQ multiplex PCR, while the TCRdb copy is restricted to in-frame clones and leaves out a portion. The sample has about 75,000 clones, over 80% seen once. Turning to this clone: The antigen is not known.

V gene TRBV4-2 combines with J gene TRBJ1-3; D remains unclear. The TCR was taken from a man aged 25 to 40 in good health and CMV-seronegative. Sequenced sample: PBMCs. CDR3 in amino acids: CASSQIGVGNTIYF. CDR3 nucleotide sequence: TGTGCCAGCAGCCAAATCGGTGTGGGAAACACCATATATTTT.